This TCR beta chain was sequenced for a study of blood T cell repertoires in COVID-19. The data were produced by immunoSEQ multiplex PCR, yet TCRdb's version contains in-frame clones alone and is incomplete. The repertoire holds 150,000 to 200,000 clones, around 87% seen once, with about 7% in the top ten. This CDR3 spans 11 amino acids. Trimming took off 0 bases at V and 9 bases at J, with 5 bases between the two ends. Germline CDR1 MNHEY, CDR2 SVGEGT. The sequencing input was peripheral blood. The V call is TRBV6-2 or TRBV6-3, the J call TRBJ1-1; D ambiguous. The clonotype originates from a woman over 75 in a cohort sampled during active or convalescent COVID-19. CDR3 DNA sequence: TGTGCCAGCAGTTACTCATATAAAGCTTTCTTT. Residues: CASSYSYKAFF.